These T cell receptor beta chains were read from a single sample in a study of blood T cells in healthy people across ages. From the 5' RACE reads, TCRdb called clonotypes with MiXCR, one entry per CDR3 protein. The sample yields roughly 900,000 distinct CDR3 sequences, around 48% seen once. The sequenced material came from blood. These receptors were collected from a man aged 25 to 40 in good health. Both conserved end residues are part of each CDR3. D genes are given only for firm matches. Only some rows state a clone size, as once, few, many or a class for expanded clones.

TRBV12-3/TRBV12-4	TRBJ2-3	.	.	TGTGCCAGCAGTCCCCGGACTACTAGCACAGATACGCAGTATTTT	CASSPRTTSTDTQYF
TRBV20-1	TRBJ1-2	.	.	TGCAGTGTCCCGGATCCTCGGGGCTACACCTTC	CSVPDPRGYTF
TRBV27	TRBJ1-5	.	.	TGTGCCAGCTGGGACGGATATAGCAATCAGCCCCAGCATTTT	CASWDGYSNQPQHF
TRBV3-1	TRBJ1-6	.	.	TGTGCCAGCAGCCAAGCCTTCTCACCCCTCCACTTT	CASSQAFSPLHF
TRBV12-3/TRBV12-4	TRBJ2-5	.	.	TGTGCCAGCAGTTTACCCGGAAGAGAGACCCAGTACTTC	CASSLPGRETQYF
TRBV27	TRBJ2-3	.	.	TGTGCCAGCAGGACCCCCAGAACGGATACGCAGTATTTT	CASRTPRTDTQYF
TRBV5-5	TRBJ2-1	.	.	TGTGCCAGCAGCCGGGAAGATAGCAATGAGCAGTTCTTC	CASSREDSNEQFF
TRBV10-3	TRBJ2-3	.	TRBD2	TGTGCCATCAGTGATTTAGCGGGGGCTAGCACAGATACGCAGTATTTT	CAISDLAGASTDTQYF
TRBV7-2	TRBJ2-7	.	.	TGTGCCAGCAGGTTGGGAGGTGGGAACAACTACGAGCAGTACTTC	CASRLGGGNNYEQYF
TRBV20-1	TRBJ2-7	.	.	TGCAGTGCTAGTATTCAGGGGTTAACCTACGAGCAGTACTTC	CSASIQGLTYEQYF
TRBV6-2/TRBV6-3	TRBJ2-1	.	.	TGTGCCAGCAGTTACTCCCTAGCGCTTGGGGGGCTTAACAATGAGCAGTTCTTC	CASSYSLALGGLNNEQFF
TRBV3-1	TRBJ2-7	few	.	TGTGCCAGCAGCCAAGAATCCAAGCAGTACTTC	CASSQESKQYF
TRBV7-9	TRBJ2-3	.	.	TGTGCCAGCAGCTTTTCACGGGGGAATCCTAGCACAGGTACGCAGTATTTT	CASSFSRGNPSTGTQYF
TRBV27	TRBJ2-3	few	.	TGTGCCAGCAGTTTATCGATCGAGAGCACAGATACGCAGTATTTT	CASSLSIESTDTQYF
TRBV7-2	TRBJ1-6	.	TRBD1	TGTGCCAGCAGCTTAGCGGGGACAGGGCTTAAGAATAATTCACCCCTCCACTTT	CASSLAGTGLKNNSPLHF
TRBV5-1	TRBJ2-1	.	.	TGCGCCAGCAGCTACAAGCAGGGTTCCTACAATGAGCAGTTCTTC	CASSYKQGSYNEQFF
TRBV7-2	TRBJ1-2	.	.	TGTGCCAGCAGCTTATACAGGACTAACTATGGCTACACCTTC	CASSLYRTNYGYTF
TRBV12-3/TRBV12-4	TRBJ2-1	few	TRBD1	TGTGCCAGCAGCCCGACAGGGAAAAACAATGAGCAGTTCTTC	CASSPTGKNNEQFF
TRBV11-2	TRBJ2-1	.	TRBD1	TGTGCCCGCAGCCCGACAGGGGGCACCTACAATGAGCAGTTCTTC	CARSPTGGTYNEQFF
TRBV27	TRBJ2-4	.	TRBD1	TGTGTCAGCAGGGGGACAGGGTTAGCCAAAAACATTCAGTACTTC	CVSRGTGLAKNIQYF
TRBV9	TRBJ2-3	few	.	TGTGCCAGCGGTTCGGGGGTTCAGTATTTT	CASGSGVQYF
TRBV4-2	TRBJ2-7	few	TRBD2	TGTGCCAGCAGCCAATCTGTAGCGGGGTTCTACGAGCAGTACTTC	CASSQSVAGFYEQYF
TRBV29-1	TRBJ2-7	.	.	TGCAGCGTTGAAGCCCGAGGGGCTCTTTCCTACGAGCAGTACTTC	CSVEARGALSYEQYF
TRBV20-1	TRBJ2-1	.	TRBD2	TGCAGTGCTAGAGATGTCGGTAGCGGGGGGTCCTACAATGAGCAGTTCTTC	CSARDVGSGGSYNEQFF
TRBV6-5	TRBJ1-6	.	TRBD1	TGTGCCAGCAGGCGCGGGGGACAGAATAATTCACCCCCCCACTTT	CASRRGGQNNSPPHF
TRBV9	TRBJ2-5	.	TRBD1	TGTGCCAGCAGCGTAGAGGGGACAGGGGACGAGACCCAGTACTTC	CASSVEGTGDETQYF
TRBV7-9	TRBJ2-1	.	TRBD1	TGTGCCACAGCGGACAGGGGTTTCAATGAGCAGTTCTTC	CATADRGFNEQFF
TRBV6-5	TRBJ1-5	few	.	TGTGCCAGCAGTACTGCCTCCGGGGGCAATCAGCCCCAGCATTTT	CASSTASGGNQPQHF
TRBV4-2	TRBJ1-3	.	.	TGTGCCAGCAGCGACACAGGGTTCTCTGGAAACACCATATATTTT	CASSDTGFSGNTIYF
TRBV4-2	TRBJ2-5	few	.	TGTGCCAGCAGCCAAGTAGGCAGCGAAGAGACCCAGTACTTC	CASSQVGSEETQYF
TRBV5-1	TRBJ2-5	.	TRBD1	TGCGCCAGCAGCATAGGGACAGGGGAAGAGACCCAGTACTTC	CASSIGTGEETQYF
TRBV7-9	TRBJ2-1	many	.	TGTGCCAGCAGCTTAAGTGGCATTCTGAGGAACAATGAGCAGTTCTTC	CASSLSGILRNNEQFF
TRBV20-1	TRBJ2-1	few	TRBD2	TGCAGTGCTGGAGATAGCGGGGGGGTTAACAATGAGCAGTTCTTC	CSAGDSGGVNNEQFF
TRBV28	TRBJ1-1	few	TRBD1	TGTGCCAGTCCCCCCGGACAGGGAGGCGTGAACACTGAAGCTTTCTTT	CASPPGQGGVNTEAFF
TRBV12-3/TRBV12-4	TRBJ2-4	few	.	TGTGCCAGCAGTTCAGTGACGGCCATTCAGTACTTC	CASSSVTAIQYF
TRBV29-1	TRBJ2-7	many	.	TGCAGCGTAAAAGAAAGCGAGCAGTACTTC	CSVKESEQYF
TRBV7-2	TRBJ2-3	many	TRBD2	TGTGCCAGCAGCACGCCGATAGCGGGGGGGAGCACAGATACGCAGTATTTT	CASSTPIAGGSTDTQYF
TRBV6-2/TRBV6-3	TRBJ2-7	.	TRBD2	TGTGCCAGCAGAAAGACTAGCGGGGACAAGCAGTACTTC	CASRKTSGDKQYF
TRBV4-1	TRBJ2-7	few	.	TGCGCCAGCAGCCAAGATAGTCTAGCCTACGAGCAGTACTTC	CASSQDSLAYEQYF
TRBV2	TRBJ2-7	few	TRBD2	TGTGCCAGCTGCCGGGAGGGAAGGTCCTACGAGCAGTACTTC	CASCREGRSYEQYF
TRBV6-5	TRBJ1-1	few	.	TGTGCCAGCAGTTACGAGGCTGAAGCTTTCTTT	CASSYEAEAFF
TRBV4-3	TRBJ2-7	.	TRBD1	TGCGCCAGCAGCCAAGATGCCCAGGGGGTGTCCTACGAGCAGTACTTC	CASSQDAQGVSYEQYF
TRBV29-1	TRBJ1-2	.	.	TGCAGCGTTGAGGCAGATCTAAACTATGGCTACACCTTC	CSVEADLNYGYTF
TRBV24-1	TRBJ2-3	.	.	TGTGCCACCAGTGGCACTTACCGCACAGATACGCAGTATTTT	CATSGTYRTDTQYF
TRBV3-1	TRBJ1-1	once	.	TGTGCCAGCAGCCAAAGGGGGTCTGAAGCTTTCTTT	CASSQRGSEAFF
TRBV7-2	TRBJ2-4	.	.	TGTGCCAGCAGCCTCCAACAGGGAATAGCCAAAAACATTCAGTACTTC	CASSLQQGIAKNIQYF
TRBV15	TRBJ2-3	few	.	TGTGCCACCAGCAGAGCTGGGACTGGAGATACGCAGTATTTT	CATSRAGTGDTQYF
TRBV5-5	TRBJ2-7	.	.	TGTGCCAGCAGCGTGTCGGGAGCCCGGGAGCAGTACTTC	CASSVSGAREQYF
TRBV3-1	TRBJ2-5	.	TRBD1	TGTGCCAGCAGCCACGAGGGACAGGGGCAGTACTTC	CASSHEGQGQYF
TRBV20-1	TRBJ1-6	few	.	TGCAGTGCTTCTACCGACATCTTGAATTCACCCCTCCACTTT	CSASTDILNSPLHF
TRBV6-4	TRBJ2-7	.	.	TGTGCCAGCAATCGGACACTATCCCACGAGCAGTACTTC	CASNRTLSHEQYF